This TCR beta chain came from a study of beta chain features in type 1 diabetes. General study findings and limits: A definitive answer on HLA type influencing TCRB rearrangement was not reached here.

Between the trimmed V and J ends, which lost 6 bases and 7 bases, there was a span of 10 bases. This CDR3 region has 11 residues. Germline CDR1 and CDR2: DFQATT and SNEGSKA (reference sequence). A word on this clone: The antigen is undetermined.

The investigators reverse transcribed all of the isolated RNA, so they sequenced expressed TCRB transcripts. Using immunoSEQ multiplex PCR, the repertoire was profiled, and TCRdb retains in-frame clones only, with some absent. Of 350,000 to 450,000 clones in the sample, about 14% were seen once. V gene TRBV20-1 combines with J gene TRBJ2-1; the D gene is possibly TRBD2 (5 bases). Source material: naive CD4+ T cells from blood. The receptor comes from a man in his thirties or forties in good health. CDR3 in DNA: TGCAGTGCCGCCGGCGGGAATGAGCAGTTCTTC. It translates to CSAAGGNEQFF.